Included here is one T cell receptor beta chain sequence, with context. The sample belongs to a study of blood T cell repertoires in COVID-19. As for the study in general: Sites across the United States, Italy and Spain contributed samples from acute and convalescent COVID-19. The analysed material was cDNA or gDNA that came from T cells, B-cell-depleted T cells, or PBMCs.

In the original analysis: Estimation of nucleated cell counts relied on the amplification of reference gene primers. Clones were read by immunoSEQ multiplex PCR, and TCRdb kept only the in-frame ones, dropping some. That table is the source of V, J and clone size, and D and trimming were worked out from the DNA. This table holds 120,000 to 150,000 clones, over 75% found once. Germline values: CDR1 SEHNR, CDR2 FQNEAQ (reference sequence). Germline trimming cut 5 bases from V and 4 bases from J; bases unmatched to any gene: 2. The CDR3 sequence is 14 residues long. The sample was peripheral blood. The clonotype comes from an older woman with active COVID-19. The chain recombines TRBV7-9 with TRBJ2-1, with TRBD2 matching over 10 bases. The CDR3 DNA reads as TGTGCCAGCAGCCGGACTAGCGGATACAATGAGCAGTTCTTC. Translation gives CASSRTSGYNEQFF.